A selection of T cell receptor beta chains follows, all from one sample in a study of T cells in Graves' hyperthyroidism and ophthalmopathy. Each CDR3 protein gets one entry after TCRdb re-called the multiplex PCR reads with MiXCR. The sample lists 300,000 to 450,000 distinct CDR3 sequences; roughly 15% were seen once. Specimen: blood. These receptor sequences come from a woman aged 30 to 39 with Graves' hyperthyroidism that later progressed to Graves' ophthalmopathy. CDR3s include the opening cysteine and the closing phenylalanine or tryptophan. A D gene is named only where the DNA matches it firmly. Not all rows give a size; the values are once, few, many and, for expanded clones, a class.

V,D,size,J,CDR3,DNA
TRBV2,-,many,TRBJ1-1,CASSRGRGVRTEAFF,TGTGCCAGCAGCAGGGGCCGGGGGGTAAGGACTGAAGCTTTCTTT
TRBV5-5,TRBD2,many,TRBJ2-7,CASSPRGLATYEQYF,TGTGCCAGCAGCCCCAGGGGACTAGCGACCTACGAGCAGTACTTC
TRBV28,-,many,TRBJ1-4,CASSLLSTRQGPATNEKLFF,TGTGCCAGCAGTTTATTGTCCACTAGGCAGGGTCCCGCAACTAATGAAAAACTGTTTTTT
TRBV28,-,many,TRBJ1-2,CASSLILSPNYGYTF,TGTGCCAGCAGTTTAATTCTGTCCCCAAACTATGGCTACACCTTC
TRBV6-2/TRBV6-3,-,many,TRBJ2-1,CASSYSIIRNEQFF,TGTGCCAGCAGTTACTCGATTATTCGTAATGAGCAGTTCTTC
TRBV28,-,many,TRBJ1-1,CASSPMGDTEAFF,TGTGCCAGCAGTCCGATGGGGGACACTGAAGCTTTCTTT
TRBV5-1,TRBD1,many,TRBJ2-7,CASSTTGTAYEQYF,TGCGCCAGCAGCACAACCGGGACAGCCTACGAGCAGTACTTC
TRBV6-2/TRBV6-3,TRBD2,-,TRBJ2-5,CASSNGLAGAQETQYF,TGTGCCAGCAGTAACGGACTAGCGGGAGCGCAAGAGACCCAGTACTTC
TRBV9,TRBD1,many,TRBJ2-5,CASSVDGQGMETQYF,TGTGCCAGCAGCGTAGATGGACAGGGCATGGAGACCCAGTACTTC
TRBV7-2,TRBD2,-,TRBJ2-1,CASSLAGGLLYEQFF,TGTGCCAGCAGCCTAGCGGGAGGCCTTTTATATGAGCAGTTCTTC
TRBV3-1,-,few,TRBJ2-5,CASSQDGTLVETQYF,TGTGCCAGCAGCCAAGATGGGACACTAGTAGAGACCCAGTACTTC
TRBV28,TRBD2,many,TRBJ2-5,CASSLEVAGGGETQYF,TGTGCCAGCAGTTTAGAGGTAGCGGGAGGCGGGGAGACCCAGTACTTC
TRBV9,TRBD2,many,TRBJ2-3,CASSGSGGKSDTQYF,TGTGCCAGCAGCGGTAGCGGGGGAAAATCAGATACGCAGTATTTT
TRBV12-3/TRBV12-4,-,-,TRBJ2-5,CASTPGRETQYF,TGTGCCAGCACCCCCGGCAGGGAGACCCAGTACTTC
TRBV6-5,TRBD1,many,TRBJ1-5,CASSYGDRDDGNQPQHF,TGTGCCAGCAGTTACGGGGACAGGGATGATGGCAATCAGCCCCAGCATTTT
TRBV3-1,-,-,TRBJ1-4,CAGSQEIATNEKLFF,TGTGCCGGCAGCCAAGAAATTGCAACTAATGAAAAACTGTTTTTT
TRBV7-2,-,many,TRBJ1-2,CASSPLWGVGYGYTF,TGTGCCAGCAGCCCCCTTTGGGGGGTAGGCTATGGCTACACCTTC
TRBV27,-,many,TRBJ2-1,CASSYGSSYNEQFF,TGTGCCAGCAGTTACGGGAGCTCCTACAATGAGCAGTTCTTC